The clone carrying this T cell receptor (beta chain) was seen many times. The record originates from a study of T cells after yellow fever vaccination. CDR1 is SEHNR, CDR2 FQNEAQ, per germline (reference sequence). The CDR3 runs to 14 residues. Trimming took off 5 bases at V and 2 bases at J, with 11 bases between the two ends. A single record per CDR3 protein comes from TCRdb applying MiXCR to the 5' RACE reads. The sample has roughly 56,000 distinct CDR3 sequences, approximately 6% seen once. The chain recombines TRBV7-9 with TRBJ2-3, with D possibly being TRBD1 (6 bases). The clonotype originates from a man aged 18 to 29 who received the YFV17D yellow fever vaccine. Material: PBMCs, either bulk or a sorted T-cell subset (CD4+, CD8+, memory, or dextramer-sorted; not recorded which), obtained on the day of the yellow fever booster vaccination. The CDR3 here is CASSRDTYTDTQYF. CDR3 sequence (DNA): TGTGCCAGCAGCCGGGACACCTACACAGATACGCAGTATTTT.